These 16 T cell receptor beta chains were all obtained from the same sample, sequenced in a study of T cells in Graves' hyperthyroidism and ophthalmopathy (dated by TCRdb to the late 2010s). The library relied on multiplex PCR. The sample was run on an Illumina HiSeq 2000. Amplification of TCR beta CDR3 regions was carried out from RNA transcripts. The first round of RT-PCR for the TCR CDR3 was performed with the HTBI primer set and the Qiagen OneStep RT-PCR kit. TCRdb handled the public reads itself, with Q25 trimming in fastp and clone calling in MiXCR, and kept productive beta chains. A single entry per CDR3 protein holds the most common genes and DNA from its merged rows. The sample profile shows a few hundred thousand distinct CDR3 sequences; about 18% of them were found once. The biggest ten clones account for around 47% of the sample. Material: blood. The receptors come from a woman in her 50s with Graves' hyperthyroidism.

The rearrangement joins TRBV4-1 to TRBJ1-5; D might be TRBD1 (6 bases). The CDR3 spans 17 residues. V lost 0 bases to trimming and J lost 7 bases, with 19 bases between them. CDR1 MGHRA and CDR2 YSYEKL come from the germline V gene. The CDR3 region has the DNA TGCGCCAGCAGCCAAGAAGGGGAAGGGGGACCAGGGCAGCCCCAGCATTTT. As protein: CASSQEGEGGPGQPQHF.

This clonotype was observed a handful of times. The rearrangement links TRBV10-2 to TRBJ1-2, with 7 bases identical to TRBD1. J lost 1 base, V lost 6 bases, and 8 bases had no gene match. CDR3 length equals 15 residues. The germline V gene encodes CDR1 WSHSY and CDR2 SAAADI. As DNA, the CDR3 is TGCGCCAGCAGAGGGGGCGACGAACATAACTATGGCTACACCTTC. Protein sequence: CASRGGDEHNYGYTF.

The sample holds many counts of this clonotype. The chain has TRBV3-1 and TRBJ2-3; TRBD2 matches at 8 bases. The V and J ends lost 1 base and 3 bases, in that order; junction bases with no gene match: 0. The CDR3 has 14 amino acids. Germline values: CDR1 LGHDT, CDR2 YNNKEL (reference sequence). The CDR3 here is CASSQGGGTDTQYF. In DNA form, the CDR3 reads TGTGCCAGCAGCCAAGGCGGGGGGACAGATACGCAGTATTTT.

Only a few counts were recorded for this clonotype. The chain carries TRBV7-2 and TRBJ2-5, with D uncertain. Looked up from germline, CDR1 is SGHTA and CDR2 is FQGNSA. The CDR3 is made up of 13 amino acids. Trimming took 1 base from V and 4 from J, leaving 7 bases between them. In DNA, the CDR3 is TGTGCCAGCAGCTTAGGGCTCGTAGAGACCCAGTACTTC. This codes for CASSLGLVETQYF.

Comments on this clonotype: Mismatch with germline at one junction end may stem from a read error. The CDR3 DNA is TGTGCCAACAGTTTTGCGCAGACCCAGTACTTC. Amino acid sequence: CANSFAQTQYF. V is TRBV27 and J is TRBJ2-5; the D is unclear. Germline CDR1 reads MNHEY; CDR2 reads SMNVEV (reference sequence). CDR3 length equals 11 residues.

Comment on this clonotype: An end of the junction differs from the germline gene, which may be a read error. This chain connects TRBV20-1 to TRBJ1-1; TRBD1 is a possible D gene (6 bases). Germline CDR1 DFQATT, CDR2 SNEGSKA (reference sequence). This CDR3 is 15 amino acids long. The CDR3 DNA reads TGCAGTGCTAGACGTCAGGGGAGGAAATTCGCTGAAGCTCTCTTT. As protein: CSARRQGRKFAEALF.

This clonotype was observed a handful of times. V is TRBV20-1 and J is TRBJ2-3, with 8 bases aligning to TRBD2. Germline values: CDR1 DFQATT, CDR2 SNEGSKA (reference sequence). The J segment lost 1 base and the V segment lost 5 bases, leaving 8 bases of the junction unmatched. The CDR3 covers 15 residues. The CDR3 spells CSAPLKTSGTDTQYF. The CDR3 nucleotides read TGCAGTGCTCCCCTAAAGACTAGCGGCACAGATACGCAGTATTTT.

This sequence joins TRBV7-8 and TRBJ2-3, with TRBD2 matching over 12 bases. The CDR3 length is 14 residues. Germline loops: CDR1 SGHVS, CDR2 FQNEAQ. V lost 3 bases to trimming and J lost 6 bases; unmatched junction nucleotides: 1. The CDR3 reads CASSFTSGRDTQYF. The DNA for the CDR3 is TGTGCCAGCAGCTTCACTAGCGGGAGGGATACGCAGTATTTT.

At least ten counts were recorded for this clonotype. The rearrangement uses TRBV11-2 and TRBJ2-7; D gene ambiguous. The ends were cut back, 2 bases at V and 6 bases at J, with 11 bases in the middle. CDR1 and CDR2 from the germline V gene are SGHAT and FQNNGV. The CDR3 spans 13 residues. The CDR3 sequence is CASSLFVWSEQYF. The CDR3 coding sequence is TGTGCCAGCAGCTTATTTGTCTGGAGCGAGCAGTACTTC.

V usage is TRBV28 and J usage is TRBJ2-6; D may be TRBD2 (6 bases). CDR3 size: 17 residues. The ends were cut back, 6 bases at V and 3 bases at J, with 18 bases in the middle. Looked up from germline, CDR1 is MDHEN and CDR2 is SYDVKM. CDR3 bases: TGTGCCAGCAGCCAAGATCCCGCCGGGGGTGGGGCCAACGTCCTGACTTTC. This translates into CASSQDPAGGGANVLTF. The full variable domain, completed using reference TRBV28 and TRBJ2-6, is DVKVTQSSRYLVKRTGEKVFLECVQDMDHENMFWYRQDPGLGLRLIYFSYDVKMKEKGDIPEGYSVSREKKERFSLILESASTNQTSMYLCASSQDPAGGGANVLTFGAGSRLTVL.

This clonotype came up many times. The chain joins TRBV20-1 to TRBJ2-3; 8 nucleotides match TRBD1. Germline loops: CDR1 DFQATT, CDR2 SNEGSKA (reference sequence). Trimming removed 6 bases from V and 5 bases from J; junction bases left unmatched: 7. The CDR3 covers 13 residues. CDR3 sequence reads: CSAEGQVVDTQYF. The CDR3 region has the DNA TGCAGTGCCGAGGGACAGGTCGTAGATACGCAGTATTTT.

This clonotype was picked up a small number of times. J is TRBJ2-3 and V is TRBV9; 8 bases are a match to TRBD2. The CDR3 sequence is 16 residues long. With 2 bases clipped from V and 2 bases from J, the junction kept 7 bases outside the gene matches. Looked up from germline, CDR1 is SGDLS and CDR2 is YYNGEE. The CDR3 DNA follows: TGTGCCAGCAGCGTTGGGCTAGCGGGCGTCACAGATACGCAGTATTTT. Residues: CASSVGLAGVTDTQYF.

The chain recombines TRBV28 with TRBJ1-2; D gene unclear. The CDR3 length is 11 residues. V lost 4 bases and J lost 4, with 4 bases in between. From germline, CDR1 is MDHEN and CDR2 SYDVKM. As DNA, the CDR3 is TGTGCCAGCAGTTGGCCCTATGGCTACACCTTC. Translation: CASSWPYGYTF.

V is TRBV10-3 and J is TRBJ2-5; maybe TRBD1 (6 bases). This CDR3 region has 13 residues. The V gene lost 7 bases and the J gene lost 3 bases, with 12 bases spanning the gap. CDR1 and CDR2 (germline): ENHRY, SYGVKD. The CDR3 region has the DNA TGTGCCATCAAGGGGGAGATGGAAGAGACCCAGTACTTC. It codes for CAIKGEMEETQYF.

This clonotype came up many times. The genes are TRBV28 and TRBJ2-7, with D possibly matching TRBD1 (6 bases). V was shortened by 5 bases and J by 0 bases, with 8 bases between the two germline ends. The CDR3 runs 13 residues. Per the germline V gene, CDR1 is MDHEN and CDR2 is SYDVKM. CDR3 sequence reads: CASSRDNSYEQYF. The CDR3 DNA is TGTGCCAGCAGTCGGGACAACTCCTACGAGCAGTACTTC.

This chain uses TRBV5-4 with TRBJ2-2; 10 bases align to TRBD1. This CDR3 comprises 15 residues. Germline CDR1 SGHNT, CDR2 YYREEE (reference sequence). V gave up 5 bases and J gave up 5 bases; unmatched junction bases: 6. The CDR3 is CASRAGTGETGELFF. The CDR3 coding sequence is TGTGCCAGCAGGGCCGGGACAGGGGAAACCGGGGAGCTGTTTTTT. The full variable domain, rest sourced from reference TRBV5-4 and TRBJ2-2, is ETGVTQSPTHLIKTRGQQVTLRCSSQSGHNTVSWYQQALGQGPQFIFQYYREEENGRGNFPPRFSGLQFPNYSSELNVNALELDDSALYLCASRAGTGETGELFFGEGSRLTVL.